The 14 T cell receptor beta chains reported below all come from one sample, sequenced in a study of blood T cell repertoires in COVID-19. The protocol was immunoSEQ multiplex PCR, while the TCRdb copy is restricted to in-frame clones and leaves out a portion. The repertoire has 300,000 to 400,000 clones, roughly 90% of them found once; the top ten carry 7% to 7.5%. Sequenced: peripheral blood. Receptors originate from a woman aged 55-69 years with COVID-19, enrolled during active disease.

The chain uses TRBV10-2 and TRBJ1-2; possible D gene TRBD1, 5 bases. This CDR3 is built from 11 residues. The V end lost 4 bases, the J end lost 7 bases, and 7 bases lay between the germline ends. Germline V gene sequence: CDR1 WSHSY, CDR2 SAAADI. The CDR3 loop is CASSAGGGYTF. The DNA for the CDR3 is TGCGCCAGCAGTGCCGGGGGTGGCTACACCTTC.

This chain connects TRBV4-1 to TRBJ1-6, with D possibly TRBD1 on 6 matching bases. CDR3 length: 12 amino acids. Trimming removed 0 bases at V and 15 bases at J, with 9 bases between. The germline V gene encodes CDR1 MGHRA and CDR2 YSYEKL. The DNA for the CDR3 is TGCGCCAGCAGCCAAGACAGGGGACACCTCCACTTT. Protein sequence: CASSQDRGHLHF.

The chain joins TRBV10-1 to TRBJ2-7; 8 nucleotides line up with TRBD1. CDR3 length: 13 residues. V was pared by 4 bases and J by 2 bases, with 1 base of the junction left unmatched. Germline V CDR1 and CDR2: WNHNN, SYGVQD (reference sequence). The CDR3 reads CASSGQGPYEQYF. The DNA of the CDR3 is TGCGCCAGCAGTGGACAGGGGCCCTACGAGCAGTACTTC.

The sample holds one count of this clone. The rearrangement links TRBV20-1 to TRBJ2-3; 16 nucleotides line up with TRBD2. CDR3 length: 16 residues. V lost 3 bases and J lost 9; bases outside the gene matches: 9. The germline V gene has CDR1 DFQATT and CDR2 SNEGSKA (reference sequence). The CDR3 region is CSASGTSGGAAWTQYF. Written as DNA, the CDR3 is TGCAGTGCTAGTGGGACTAGCGGGGGGGCCGCTTGGACGCAGTATTTT.

V gene TRBV9 combines with J gene TRBJ2-3; possibly TRBD2 for D (8 bases). V lost 4 bases, J lost 9 bases, and 21 bases lay in between. The CDR3 is made up of 15 amino acids. Germline CDR1 is SGDLS and CDR2 is YYNGEE. The chain's CDR3 is CASSFQGGAGGTQYF. Here the CDR3 DNA reads TGTGCCAGCAGCTTCCAGGGGGGGGCGGGAGGCACGCAGTATTTT.

This clone was counted only a few times. This chain uses TRBV3-1 (or the pseudogene TRBV3-2) with TRBJ1-2; 11 nucleotides agree with TRBD1. The J segment lost 4 bases and the V segment lost 0 bases, leaving 1 base of the junction unmatched. CDR1 is LGHDT and CDR2 is YNNKEL in the germline V gene (reference sequence). The CDR3 contains 15 residues. The CDR3 region has the DNA TGTGCCAGCAGCCAAGAAGGACAGGGGGCCTATGGCTACACCTTC. Encoded protein: CASSQEGQGAYGYTF.

V and J are TRBV3-1 (or the pseudogene TRBV3-2) and TRBJ1-1, with D tentatively TRBD1 (6 bases). The ends were cut back, 1 base at V and 6 bases at J, with 15 bases in the middle. This CDR3 is built from 15 residues. Germline CDR1 LGHDT, CDR2 YNNKEL (reference sequence). This CDR3 reads CASSQGSQGRSEAFF. As DNA, the CDR3 is TGTGCCAGCAGCCAAGGTTCACAGGGACGATCTGAAGCTTTCTTT.

Comments on this clone: A junction boundary mismatches the germline segment, possibly from a read error. The genes are TRBV12-3 or TRBV12-4 and TRBJ1-2, with 9 bases that match TRBD1. The CDR3 is 12 residues long. The CDR3 nucleotides read TGTGCCAGCAGTTTTGGGGACAGGGAAGGGGCCTTC. Protein product: CASSFGDREGAF.

V is TRBV11-2 and J is TRBJ2-7; 7 bases are shared with TRBD1. J was trimmed by 5 bases and V by 5 bases; bases with no gene match: 12. CDR1 and CDR2 (germline): SGHAT, FQNNGV. This CDR3 is built from 15 residues. The CDR3 reads CASSTDRVGFHEQYF. CDR3 bases: TGTGCCAGCAGCACAGACAGGGTCGGGTTCCACGAGCAGTACTTC.

Comments on this clone: Other DNA sequences of this sample code for an identical CDR3. This chain connects TRBV11-3 to TRBJ1-5; D unresolved. CDR1 is SGHNT, CDR2 YENEEA, per germline. Trimming removed 4 bases at V and 2 bases at J, with 6 bases between. The CDR3 consists of 13 residues. Here the CDR3 DNA reads TGTGCCAGCAGCTCCGGAGGCAATCAGCCCCAGCATTTT. Protein sequence: CASSSGGNQPQHF.

This clone has more than one count but fewer than ten. This chain uses TRBV9 with TRBJ2-1; 13 bases map to TRBD2. Germline values: CDR1 SGDLS, CDR2 YYNGEE. This CDR3 has 16 residues. V lost 4 bases and J lost 4; bases outside the gene matches: 5. The CDR3 bases are TGTGCCAGCAGCCCCGGACTAGCGGGGGAGTACAATGAGCAGTTCTTC. Translation: CASSPGLAGEYNEQFF.

CDR3 sequence: CASSVPGANVLTF. The CDR3 nucleotides are TGTGCCAGCAGCGTTCCAGGGGCCAACGTCCTGACTTTC. The chain carries TRBV9 and TRBJ2-6; no definite D call. Germline-derived CDR1 and CDR2 are SGDLS and YYNGEE. The ends were cut back, 2 bases at V and 4 bases at J, with 4 bases in the middle. The length of the CDR3 is 13 residues.

This chain links TRBV20-1 with TRBJ2-7, with D uncertain. Germline values: CDR1 DFQATT, CDR2 SNEGSKA (reference sequence). The CDR3 extends over 12 amino acids. Trimming took off 3 bases at V and 2 bases at J, with 8 bases between the two ends. In DNA, the CDR3 is TGCAGTGCTAGTCGTGGCCCCTACGAGCAGTACTTC. Residues: CSASRGPYEQYF.

On this clone itself: Different DNA sequences within this sample yield the same CDR3. This chain joins TRBV2 and TRBJ2-7, with 7 bases aligning to TRBD1. The V and J ends lost 5 bases and 1 base, in that order; junction bases with no gene match: 2. The germline V gene encodes CDR1 SNHLY and CDR2 FYNNEI. The CDR3 runs to 13 residues. CDR3 in amino acids: CASSRQGSYEQYF. The DNA for the CDR3 is TGTGCCAGCAGTCGACAGGGTTCCTACGAGCAGTACTTC. Variable domain in full (rest from reference TRBV2 and TRBJ2-7): EPEVTQTPSHQVTQMGQEVILRCVPISNHLYFYWYRQILGQKVEFLVSFYNNEISEKSEIFDDQFSVERPDGSNFTLKIRSTKLEDSAMYFCASSRQGSYEQYFGPGTRLTVT.